The clone carrying this TCR beta chain was counted at least ten times. This specimen belongs to a study of early T cells in non-severe SARS-CoV-2 infection. Trimming took off 5 bases at V and 7 bases at J, with 9 bases between the two ends. The CDR3 extends over 12 amino acids. The germline V gene has CDR1 MRHNA and CDR2 SNTAGT. One entry per CDR3 protein results from TCRdb running MiXCR on the 5' RACE reads. The sample includes tens of thousands of distinct CDR3 sequences, 12% of them seen just once. The sequencing sample was made of whole blood. The sequence came from an adult who was a healthcare worker with PCR-confirmed SARS-CoV-2 infection or an uninfected control (not recorded which). The V gene is TRBV6-4, the J gene TRBJ2-1; D ambiguous. CDR3 residues: CASSPNGNEQFF. CDR3 DNA: TGTGCCAGCAGTCCTAACGGGAATGAGCAGTTCTTC.